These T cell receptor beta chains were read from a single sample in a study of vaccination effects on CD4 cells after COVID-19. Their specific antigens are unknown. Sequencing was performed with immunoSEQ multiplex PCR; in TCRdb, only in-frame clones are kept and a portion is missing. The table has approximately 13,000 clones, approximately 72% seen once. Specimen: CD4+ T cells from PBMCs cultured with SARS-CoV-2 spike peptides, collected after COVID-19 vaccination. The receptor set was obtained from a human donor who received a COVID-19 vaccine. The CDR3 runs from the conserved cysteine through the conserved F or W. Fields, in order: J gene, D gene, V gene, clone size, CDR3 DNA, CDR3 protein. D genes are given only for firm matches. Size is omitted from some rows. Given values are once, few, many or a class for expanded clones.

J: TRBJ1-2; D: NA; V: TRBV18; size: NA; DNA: TGTGCCAGCTCACCACGCAGCATCCATGGCTACACCTTC; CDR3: CASSPRSIHGYTF
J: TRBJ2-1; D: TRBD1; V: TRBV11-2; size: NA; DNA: TGTGCCAGCAGCTTTGGGACAGGGGGCAGTGAGCAGTTCTTC; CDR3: CASSFGTGGSEQFF
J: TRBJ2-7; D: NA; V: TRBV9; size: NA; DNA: TGTGCCAGCAGCGTAGGCCCGGGGTCCTACGAGCAGTACTTC; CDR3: CASSVGPGSYEQYF
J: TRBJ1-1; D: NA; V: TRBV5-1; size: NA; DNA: TGCGCCAGCAGCCGAACCGTGGACGGGAACACTGAAGCTTTCTTT; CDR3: CASSRTVDGNTEAFF
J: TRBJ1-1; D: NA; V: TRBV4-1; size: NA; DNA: TGCGCCAGCAGCCCCGGGGGGAGGATGAACACTGAAGCTTTCTTT; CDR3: CASSPGGRMNTEAFF
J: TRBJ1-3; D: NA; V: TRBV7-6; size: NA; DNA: TGTGCCAGCAGCCCAAGGGGGAGCTCTGGAAACACCATATATTTT; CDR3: CASSPRGSSGNTIYF
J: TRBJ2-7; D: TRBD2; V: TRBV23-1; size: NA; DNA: TGCGCCAGCAGTCAGCCCGATCGACTAGCGGGATCTTCTTACGAGCAGTACTTC; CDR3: CASSQPDRLAGSSYEQYF
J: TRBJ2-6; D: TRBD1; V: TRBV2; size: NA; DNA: TGTGCCAGCAGTGAAGCGTTGGTCAGGGGGTCTGGGGCCAACGTCCTGACTTTC; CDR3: CASSEALVRGSGANVLTF
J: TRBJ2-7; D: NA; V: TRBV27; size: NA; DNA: TGTGCCAGCAGTTTATCTGGCAGGGGTGTCGCCTACGAGCAGTACTTC; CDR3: CASSLSGRGVAYEQYF
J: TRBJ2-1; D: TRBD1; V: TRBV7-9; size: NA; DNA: TGTGCCAGCAGCCTCGGACAGGGGCTAAGCGATGAGCAGTTCTTC; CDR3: CASSLGQGLSDEQFF
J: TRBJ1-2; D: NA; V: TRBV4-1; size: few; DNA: TGCGCCAGCAGCCAAGCCGACAGTAAATATGGCTACACCTTC; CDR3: CASSQADSKYGYTF
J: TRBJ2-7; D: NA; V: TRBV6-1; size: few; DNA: TGTGCCAGCAGTGACGGAAGGGCCTACGAGCAGTACTTC; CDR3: CASSDGRAYEQYF
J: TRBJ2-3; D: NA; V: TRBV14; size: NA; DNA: TGTGCCAGCAGCCCCACCCTCAGCTCGGCAGATACGCAGTATTTT; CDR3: CASSPTLSSADTQYF
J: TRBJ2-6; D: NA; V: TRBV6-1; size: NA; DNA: TGTGCCAGCAGTGGGAGGGACAGCTCTGGGGCCAACGTCCTGACTTTC; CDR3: CASSGRDSSGANVLTF
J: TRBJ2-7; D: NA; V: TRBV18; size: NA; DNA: TGTGCCAGCTCACCAGTGGCCTCGGGACAAGGGGCCTACGAGCAGTACTTC; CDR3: CASSPVASGQGAYEQYF
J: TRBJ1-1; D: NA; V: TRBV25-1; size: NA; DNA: TGTGCCAGCAGTGAATATTCCGGGGTTGGGAACACTGAAGCTTTCTTT; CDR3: CASSEYSGVGNTEAFF
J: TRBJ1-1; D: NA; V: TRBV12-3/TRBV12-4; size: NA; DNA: TGTGCCAGCAGTTTAGAGAGACGGGAAGCTTTCTTT; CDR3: CASSLERREAFF